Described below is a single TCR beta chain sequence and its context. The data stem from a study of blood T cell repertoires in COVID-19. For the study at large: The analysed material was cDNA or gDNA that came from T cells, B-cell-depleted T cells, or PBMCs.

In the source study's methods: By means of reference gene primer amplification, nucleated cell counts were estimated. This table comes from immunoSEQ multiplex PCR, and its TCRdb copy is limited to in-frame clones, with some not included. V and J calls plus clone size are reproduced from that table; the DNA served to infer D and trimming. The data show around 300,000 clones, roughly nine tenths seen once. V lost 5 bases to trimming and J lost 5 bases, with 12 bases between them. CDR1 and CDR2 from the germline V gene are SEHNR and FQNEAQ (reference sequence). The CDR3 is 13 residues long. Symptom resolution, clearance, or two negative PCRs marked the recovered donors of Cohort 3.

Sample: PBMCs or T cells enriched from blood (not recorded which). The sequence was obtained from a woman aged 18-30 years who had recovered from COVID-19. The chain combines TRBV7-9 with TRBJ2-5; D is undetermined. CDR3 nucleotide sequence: TGTGCCAGCAGCCCCGACTCACGCGAGACCCAGTACTTC. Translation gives CASSPDSRETQYF.